Listed here are 29 T cell receptor beta chains from one sample, sequenced in a study of blood T cell repertoires in COVID-19. The table came from immunoSEQ multiplex PCR; TCRdb's copy has only in-frame clones and leaves some out. In the table there are 210,000 or so clones, about 85% of which are singletons. Sequencing was carried out using peripheral blood. The receptors shown here come from a woman under 30 who had recovered from COVID-19.

The chain is built from TRBV6-2 or TRBV6-3 and TRBJ2-5, with D maybe TRBD1 (6 bases). Trimming took 6 bases from V and 0 from J, leaving 11 bases between them. The germline CDR1 and CDR2 sequences are MNHEY and SVGEGT. The CDR3 extends over 14 amino acids. CDR3 sequence reads: CASSTGTYQETQYF. As DNA, the CDR3 is TGTGCCAGCAGCACCGGGACATACCAAGAGACCCAGTACTTC.

As for this clone: Additional DNA sequences in this sample encode the identical CDR3. V is TRBV9 and J is TRBJ2-7; 7 nucleotides match TRBD2. The CDR3 has 14 residues. V gave up 0 bases and J gave up 0 bases; unmatched junction bases: 0. The germline CDR1 and CDR2 sequences are SGDLS and YYNGEE. CDR3 in amino acids: CASSVGLASYEQYF. Here the CDR3 DNA reads TGTGCCAGCAGCGTAGGACTAGCCTCCTACGAGCAGTACTTC.

The rearrangement joins TRBV9 to TRBJ2-2; TRBD2 is a possible D gene (5 bases). Trimming removed 2 bases from V and 0 bases from J, with 14 bases in between. CDR1 SGDLS and CDR2 YYNGEE come from the germline V gene. The CDR3 covers 17 residues. The CDR3: CASSVSAERPNTGELFF. Here the CDR3 DNA reads TGTGCCAGCAGCGTTTCAGCGGAGAGACCGAACACCGGGGAGCTGTTTTTT. The whole variable domain, filled in from reference TRBV9 and TRBJ2-2, reads DSGVTQTPKHLITATGQRVTLRCSPRSGDLSVYWYQQSLDQGLQFLIQYYNGEERAKGNILERFSAQQFPDLHSELNLSSLELGDSALYFCASSVSAERPNTGELFFGEGSRLTVL.

V and J are TRBV9 and TRBJ2-3, with 8 bases identical to TRBD1. The CDR3 is 17 residues long. Germline V lookup: CDR1 SGDLS, CDR2 YYNGEE. Trimming removed 0 bases from V and 3 bases from J; junction bases left unmatched: 9. DNA of the CDR3: TGTGCCAGCAGCGTAGGGACGGGACAGGAGGTGACAGATACGCAGTATTTT. This sequence encodes CASSVGTGQEVTDTQYF. Together with reference TRBV9 and TRBJ2-3, the CDR3 gives the full variable domain: DSGVTQTPKHLITATGQRVTLRCSPRSGDLSVYWYQQSLDQGLQFLIQYYNGEERAKGNILERFSAQQFPDLHSELNLSSLELGDSALYFCASSVGTGQEVTDTQYFGPGTRLTVL.

This chain links TRBV5-1 with TRBJ1-2; D unresolved. CDR3 length: 14 residues. Germline loops: CDR1 SGHRS, CDR2 YFSETQ. The V end was cut by 4 bases, the J end by 2 bases, with 12 bases between. The CDR3: CASSLATQNYGYTF. CDR3 bases: TGCGCCAGCAGCCTAGCTACCCAAAACTATGGCTACACCTTC. Complete variable domain (other parts from reference TRBV5-1 and TRBJ1-2): KAGVTQTPRYLIKTRGQQVTLSCSPISGHRSVSWYQQTPGQGLQFLFEYFSETQRNKGNFPGRFSGRQFSNSRSEMNVSTLELGDSALYLCASSLATQNYGYTFGSGTRLTVV.

V is TRBV19 and J is TRBJ1-5; D remains ambiguous. CDR1 is LNHDA, CDR2 SQIVND, per germline (reference sequence). The CDR3 length is 15 residues. With 2 bases removed from V and 7 bases from J, the gap between germline ends came to 15 bases. The CDR3 spells CASSISRGEGQPQHF. The CDR3 bases are TGTGCCAGTAGTATAAGTCGCGGGGAGGGACAGCCCCAGCATTTT.

The chain combines TRBV27 with TRBJ2-7; the D gene is possibly TRBD2 (7 bases). CDR1 is MNHEY, CDR2 SMNVEV, per germline (reference sequence). Deletions cut 0 bases from V and 3 bases from J, with 15 bases between. The CDR3 extends over 16 amino acids. The CDR3, as DNA: TGTGCCAGCAGTTTATCTTCCGGGGGGCATCACTACGAGCAGTACTTC. This gives the protein CASSLSSGGHHYEQYF.

V is TRBV20-1 and J is TRBJ1-2, with TRBD1 matching over 8 bases. Germline CDR1 DFQATT, CDR2 SNEGSKA (reference sequence). This CDR3 is built from 13 residues. The V segment lost 3 bases and the J segment 4 bases; nucleotides outside the gene matches: 4. CDR3 in amino acids: CSASQGAGYGYTF. The CDR3, as DNA: TGCAGTGCTAGTCAGGGGGCAGGCTATGGCTACACCTTC.

The genes are TRBV15 and TRBJ1-2; possibly TRBD1 for D (6 bases). Trimming took off 0 bases at V and 2 bases at J, with 7 bases between the two ends. The V gene's germline CDR1 is LNHNV and CDR2 YYDKDF (reference sequence). The CDR3 covers 14 residues. CDR3 protein: CATSRDGGNYGYTF. CDR3 DNA sequence: TGTGCCACCAGCAGAGATGGGGGCAACTATGGCTACACCTTC.

V gene TRBV4-1 combines with J gene TRBJ1-5; D is perhaps TRBD1 (5 bases). The V end lost 4 bases, the J end lost 5 bases, and 15 bases lay between the germline ends. The length of the CDR3 is 15 residues. From germline, CDR1 is MGHRA and CDR2 YSYEKL. The CDR3 here is CASSLGPREDQPQHF. CDR3 nucleotides: TGCGCCAGCAGCCTGGGACCGAGGGAGGATCAGCCCCAGCATTTT.

This clone is a singleton in its sample. The gene calls are TRBV3-1 (or the pseudogene TRBV3-2) and TRBJ2-1; 9 bases are shared with TRBD2. The CDR3 spans 14 residues. Germline CDR1 and CDR2: LGHDT and YNNKEL (reference sequence). Germline trimming cut 9 bases from V and 4 bases from J; bases unmatched to any gene: 7. This CDR3 reads CARGLAGDYNEQFF. CDR3 nucleotide sequence: TGTGCCAGGGGATTAGCGGGAGATTACAATGAGCAGTTCTTC.

V and J are TRBV9 and TRBJ1-1, with 8 bases identical to TRBD1. The J segment lost 4 bases and the V segment lost 6 bases, leaving 5 bases of the junction unmatched. The CDR3 consists of 13 residues. CDR1 is SGDLS, CDR2 YYNGEE, per germline. DNA of the CDR3: TGTGCCAGCAAGGACAGGGTTTCCACTGAAGCTTTCTTT. It codes for CASKDRVSTEAFF.

This chain joins TRBV5-1 and TRBJ1-2; D unresolved. CDR1 is SGHRS and CDR2 is YFSETQ in the germline V gene. The CDR3 length is 14 residues. Trimming shortened V by 0 bases and J by 7 bases, and 13 bases separated the two germline ends. The CDR3 spells CASSLDRGNAGYTF. Here the CDR3 DNA reads TGCGCCAGCAGCTTGGACCGAGGAAACGCTGGCTACACCTTC.

This sequence joins TRBV7-2 and TRBJ2-3; TRBD2 matches at 13 bases. The CDR3 loop spans 17 amino acids. Trimming cost V 5 bases and J 6 bases; bases outside gene matches: 11. Germline assignment: CDR1 SGHTA and CDR2 FQGNSA. The CDR3 bases are TGTGCCAGCAGCCTAATGAAACTAGCGGGAGGGCGGGATACGCAGTATTTT. It codes for CASSLMKLAGGRDTQYF.

V and J are TRBV5-1 and TRBJ2-4, with 9 bases matching TRBD2. The CDR3 consists of 16 residues. V shed 2 bases, J shed 8 bases, and the junction held 11 bases outside the gene matches. Germline V gives CDR1 SGHRS, CDR2 YFSETQ. The CDR3 here is CASSFTPAGGPDIQYF. CDR3 sequence (DNA): TGCGCCAGCAGCTTCACCCCGGCGGGAGGGCCGGACATTCAGTACTTC.

The rearrangement uses TRBV29-1 and TRBJ1-1; 7 nucleotides match TRBD1. The CDR3 runs 13 residues. In germline, CDR1 is SQVTM, CDR2 ANQGSEA. With 5 bases clipped from V and 6 bases from J, the junction kept 9 bases outside the gene matches. The CDR3 here is CSVRQGGNSEAFF. In DNA form, the CDR3 reads TGCAGCGTTAGACAGGGTGGTAACTCTGAAGCTTTCTTT.

The chain has TRBV13 and TRBJ1-3; no firm D call. Germline V CDR1 and CDR2: PRHDT, FYEKMQ (reference sequence). Trimming left V 5 bases short and J 1 base short, with 9 bases between. This CDR3 comprises 14 residues. CDR3 in DNA: TGTGCCAGCAGCCAATCGAGGTCTGGAAACACCATATATTTT. It is translated as CASSQSRSGNTIYF.

V usage is TRBV27 and J usage is TRBJ2-7; 13 nucleotides agree with TRBD2. V lost 2 bases and J lost 5; bases outside the gene matches: 9. This CDR3 contains 17 residues. Germline loops: CDR1 MNHEY, CDR2 SMNVEV (reference sequence). The CDR3 DNA sequence: TGTGCCAGCAGTTTACTCCAAACTAGCGGGAGGGCTGACGAGCAGTACTTC. It encodes CASSLLQTSGRADEQYF.

This clone has a handful of counts. The chain combines TRBV7-6 with TRBJ2-7; 12 nucleotides match TRBD2. V lost 1 base, J lost 4 bases, and 8 bases stayed unmatched. The germline gives CDR1 SGHVS, CDR2 FNYEAQ. The CDR3 extends over 17 amino acids. CDR3 protein: CASSLGRLAGVLYEQYF. For the CDR3, the DNA is TGTGCCAGCAGCTTAGGGCGACTAGCGGGAGTTCTATACGAGCAGTACTTC.

This clone was observed a single time. The rearrangement joins TRBV9 to TRBJ2-7; D might be TRBD2 (6 bases). Per the germline V gene, CDR1 is SGDLS and CDR2 is YYNGEE. Trimming took 4 bases from V and 2 from J, leaving 19 bases between them. The CDR3 sequence is 16 residues long. For the CDR3, the DNA is TGTGCCAGCAGCCGGTCGGGGGTTTTCGGTCCCTACGAGCAGTACTTC. Its translation is CASSRSGVFGPYEQYF.

The V call is TRBV15, the J call TRBJ1-5; 7 nucleotides agree with TRBD1. There are 15 residues in the CDR3. With 2 bases clipped from V and 4 bases from J, the junction kept 5 bases outside the gene matches. Germline values: CDR1 LNHNV, CDR2 YYDKDF (reference sequence). The CDR3, as DNA: TGTGCCACCAGCAGAAGGGACAGTTCTAATCAGCCCCAGCATTTT. This codes for CATSRRDSSNQPQHF.

J is TRBJ1-3 and V is TRBV19, with TRBD1 as a possible D gene (5 bases). The CDR3 length is 14 residues. The ends were cut back, 6 bases at V and 0 bases at J, with 9 bases in the middle. Per germline, CDR1 LNHDA and CDR2 SQIVND (reference sequence). CDR3 sequence: CASSLDNSGNTIYF. The DNA for the CDR3 is TGTGCCAGTAGCCTGGACAACTCTGGAAACACCATATATTTT.

This chain uses TRBV6-2 or TRBV6-3 with TRBJ1-5; TRBD1 is a possible D gene (6 bases). CDR3 length: 18 amino acids. Germline loops: CDR1 MNHEY, CDR2 SVGEGT. Trimming removed 0 bases from V and 4 bases from J, with 19 bases in between. CDR3 region: CASSYSVWDTKPNQPQHF. CDR3 sequence (DNA): TGTGCCAGCAGTTACTCCGTCTGGGACACCAAACCGAATCAGCCCCAGCATTTT.

The CDR3 reads CASSQVRQRHWQYF. The CDR3, as DNA: TGTGCCAGCAGCCAAGTCCGGCAGCGGCACTGGCAGTACTTC. The gene calls are TRBV14 and TRBJ2-7; tentatively, D is TRBD2 (5 bases). Per germline, CDR1 SGHDN and CDR2 FVKESK. This CDR3 is 14 amino acids long. The V end was cut by 1 base, the J end by 9 bases, with 16 bases between.

The genes are TRBV6-5 and TRBJ1-1, with a weak D call TRBD1 (6 bases). Germline lookup yields CDR1 MNHEY and CDR2 SVGAGI. V was shortened by 7 bases and J by 3 bases, with 18 bases between the two germline ends. This CDR3 is built from 15 residues. CDR3 amino acids: CASKVQGFWDTEAFF. CDR3 coding DNA: TGTGCCAGCAAAGTACAGGGTTTTTGGGACACTGAAGCTTTCTTT.

CDR3 in amino acids: CSAGPGYEQYF. CDR3 nucleotide sequence: TGCAGTGCTGGCCCCGGGTACGAGCAGTACTTC. The chain carries TRBV20-1 and TRBJ2-7, with no clear D. The CDR3 spans 11 residues. Trimming removed 5 bases from V and 4 bases from J, with 9 bases in between. Per germline, CDR1 DFQATT and CDR2 SNEGSKA (reference sequence).

This chain uses TRBV7-2 with TRBJ1-2; the match to TRBD1 covers 11 bases. The J segment lost 2 bases and the V segment lost 5 bases, leaving 7 bases of the junction unmatched. Germline V gene data show CDR1 as SGHTA and CDR2 as FQGNSA. CDR3 size: 16 residues. In nucleotides, the CDR3 is TGTGCCAGCAGCCAAGACGGGACAGGGGGGAACTATGGCTACACCTTC. It translates to CASSQDGTGGNYGYTF.

The rearrangement uses TRBV7-2 and TRBJ2-7, with 9 bases lining up with TRBD1. CDR3 length: 16 residues. Germline-derived CDR1 and CDR2 are SGHTA and FQGNSA. V gave up 5 bases and J gave up 5 bases; unmatched junction bases: 13. The CDR3: CASSSTPGTGRNEQYF. CDR3 bases: TGTGCCAGCAGCAGCACTCCCGGGACAGGGAGAAACGAGCAGTACTTC. The entire variable domain, with the rest obtained from reference TRBV7-2 and TRBJ2-7, is as follows: GAGVSQSPSNKVTEKGKDVELRCDPISGHTALYWYRQSLGQGLEFLIYFQGNSAPDKSGLPSDRFSAERTGGSVSTLTIQRTQQEDSAVYLCASSSTPGTGRNEQYFGPGTRLTVT.

V gene TRBV5-6 combines with J gene TRBJ2-1; 8 nucleotides agree with TRBD2. V shed 5 bases and J 0 bases; nucleotides not matched to a gene: 7. Germline assignment: CDR1 SGHDT and CDR2 YYEEEE. CDR3 length: 16 residues. The CDR3 spells CASRRDLAGSYNEQFF. The CDR3 region has the DNA TGTGCCAGCAGGCGGGACCTAGCGGGCTCCTACAATGAGCAGTTCTTC.